Presented here are 18 T cell receptor beta chains from one specimen sequenced in a study of cytomegalovirus exposure and HLA in healthy donors. 13 Jbeta primers and 60 Vbeta primers were used for the PCR. The method was immunoSEQ multiplex PCR; TCRdb's version includes in-frame clones alone and lacks a portion of them. Counted here are approximately 260,000 clones, 70% to 90% occurring once; the ten biggest clones make up 1.5% to 2.5%. The sample consisted of PBMCs. These receptors all come from a woman aged 40 to 55 in good health and CMV-seropositive.

The chain uses TRBV28 and TRBJ1-2, with 10 positions matching TRBD1. The trim removed 2 bases at V and 4 bases at J, leaving 13 bases unmatched. The V gene's germline CDR1 is MDHEN and CDR2 SYDVKM. The CDR3 sequence is 18 residues long. The CDR3 here is CASSLKPSRDRGGYGYTF. CDR3 in DNA: TGTGCCAGCAGTTTAAAACCCTCCCGGGACAGGGGAGGCTATGGCTACACCTTC.

This clone appeared a single time. The gene calls are TRBV14 and TRBJ2-5, with D possibly being TRBD2 (7 bases). The CDR3 has 15 residues. V was pared by 0 bases and J by 4 bases, with 12 bases between. The germline V gene has CDR1 SGHDN and CDR2 FVKESK. The CDR3 protein is CASSQDLGGGETQYF. CDR3 sequence (DNA): TGTGCCAGCAGCCAAGATCTAGGGGGGGGAGAGACCCAGTACTTC. Combining the CDR3 with reference TRBV14 and TRBJ2-5 gives the whole variable domain EAGVTQFPSHSVIEKGQTVTLRCDPISGHDNLYWYRRVMGKEIKFLLHFVKESKQDESGMPNNRFLAERTGGTYSTLKVQPAELEDSGVYFCASSQDLGGGETQYFGPGTRLLVL.

The J gene is TRBJ2-5, the V gene TRBV7-9; 7 nucleotides align to TRBD2. V lost 5 bases, J lost 1 base, and 4 bases stayed unmatched. The CDR3 runs to 14 residues. The germline gives CDR1 SEHNR, CDR2 FQNEAQ (reference sequence). In DNA form, the CDR3 reads TGTGCCAGCAGCGGATGGGGGGGCCAAGAGACCCAGTACTTC. Translated: CASSGWGGQETQYF.

The chain combines TRBV28 with TRBJ2-1; 7 nucleotides match TRBD2. CDR3 length equals 12 residues. With 8 bases clipped from V and 3 bases from J, the junction kept 1 base outside the gene matches. Germline V gene data show CDR1 as MDHEN and CDR2 as SYDVKM. CDR3 nucleotide sequence: TGTGCCAGCGCGGGGGACTACAATGAGCAGTTCTTC. Translating it yields CASAGDYNEQFF.

The chain combines TRBV7-9 with TRBJ1-3, with TRBD1 matching over 9 bases. The germline V gene encodes CDR1 SEHNR and CDR2 FQNEAQ (reference sequence). Trimming took 7 bases from V and 8 from J; bases not matched to a gene: 6. The CDR3 has 13 residues. CDR3 in DNA: TGTGCCAGCAAGGGACAGGGAGGGGACACCATATATTTT. Translation gives CASKGQGGDTIYF.

The sample holds one count of this clone. The CDR3 spells CASSLEGRTDTQYF. The CDR3 DNA reads as TGTGCCAGCAGCTTAGAAGGGAGGACAGATACGCAGTATTTT. This sequence joins TRBV5-6 and TRBJ2-3, with D tentatively TRBD2 (6 bases). Germline values: CDR1 SGHDT, CDR2 YYEEEE. The CDR3 sequence is 14 residues long. V was shortened by 2 bases and J by 3 bases, with 10 bases between the two germline ends.

The chain joins TRBV2 to TRBJ2-3, with D unresolved. The length of the CDR3 is 12 residues. Germline loops: CDR1 SNHLY, CDR2 FYNNEI. The V end lost 7 bases, the J end lost 2 bases, and 7 bases lay between the germline ends. The chain's CDR3 is CASTPFTDTQYF. The CDR3 nucleotides are TGTGCCAGCACTCCCTTCACAGATACGCAGTATTTT.

The chain recombines TRBV28 with TRBJ2-5; D is perhaps TRBD1 (6 bases). Trimming removed 4 bases from V and 12 bases from J, with 15 bases in between. The CDR3 consists of 12 residues. Germline values: CDR1 MDHEN, CDR2 SYDVKM. CDR3 in amino acids: CASSSLLQGKYF. As DNA, the CDR3 is TGTGCCAGCAGTTCGCTATTACAGGGAAAGTACTTC. Filled out from reference TRBV28 and TRBJ2-5, the complete variable domain reads DVKVTQSSRYLVKRTGEKVFLECVQDMDHENMFWYRQDPGLGLRLIYFSYDVKMKEKGDIPEGYSVSREKKERFSLILESASTNQTSMYLCASSSLLQGKYFGPGTRLLVL.

The V gene is TRBV5-6, the J gene TRBJ2-1, with 9 bases identical to TRBD1. V lost 3 bases, J lost 7 bases, and 8 bases stayed unmatched. CDR1 is SGHDT, CDR2 YYEEEE, per germline. CDR3 length: 15 residues. The CDR3 DNA follows: TGTGCCAGCAGCTCCGGACAGGGGAGGTCAAATGAGCAGTTCTTC. This codes for CASSSGQGRSNEQFF.

The J gene is TRBJ1-5, the V gene TRBV28, with D perhaps TRBD1 (5 bases). Trimming cost V 6 bases and J 3 bases, with 12 bases left between them. The CDR3 contains 14 residues. Germline loops: CDR1 MDHEN, CDR2 SYDVKM. CDR3 nucleotides: TGTGCCAGCAGCCGGGGGGGAATCAATCAGCCCCAGCATTTT. Translated, it gives CASSRGGINQPQHF.

This clone was counted between two and nine times. The rearrangement links TRBV7-6 to TRBJ2-1; 11 bases are shared with TRBD2. The CDR3 totals 13 residues. The germline V gene has CDR1 SGHVS and CDR2 FNYEAQ. With V trimmed by 5 bases and J by 10 bases, 4 bases remained unmatched. As DNA, the CDR3 is TGTGCCAGCAGCCGAGCTAGCGGGGGGGAGCAGTTCTTC. Protein: CASSRASGGEQFF.

The V and J genes are TRBV5-4 and TRBJ2-5; the match to TRBD1 covers 8 bases. The DNA end favors TRBJ2-7, so the J call may be wrong. CDR1 SGHNT and CDR2 YYREEE come from the germline V gene (reference sequence). The CDR3 contains 14 residues. CDR3 loop: CASSPDRATYEQYF. DNA of the CDR3: TGTGCCAGCAGCCCGGACAGGGCCACCTACGAGCAGTACTTC.

This clone occurred a few times. Other DNA sequences from this sample encode an identical CDR3 as well. V gene TRBV6-6 combines with J gene TRBJ1-4; possible D gene TRBD1, 5 bases. Germline CDR1 and CDR2: MNHNY and SVGAGI (reference sequence). V was clipped by 5 bases and J by 10 bases, with 20 bases between them. The CDR3 contains 15 residues. The CDR3 sequence is CASSPLGGRGAKLFF. The DNA for the CDR3 is TGTGCCAGCAGTCCGCTGGGGGGGAGAGGGGCAAAACTGTTTTTT.

The rearrangement uses TRBV30 and TRBJ1-5; D is uncertain. This CDR3 comprises 15 residues. The V gene lost 0 bases and the J gene lost 8 bases, with 17 bases spanning the gap. The germline V gene has CDR1 GTSNPN and CDR2 SVGIG (reference sequence). The CDR3 is CAWSVTLAAREPQHF. The DNA of the CDR3 is TGTGCCTGGAGTGTGACTCTGGCAGCTCGGGAGCCCCAGCATTTT.

This chain connects TRBV2 to TRBJ2-7, with 11 bases fitting TRBD2. Germline V gives CDR1 SNHLY, CDR2 FYNNEI. This CDR3 region has 19 residues. Trimming cost V 5 bases and J 7 bases; bases outside gene matches: 22. CDR3 in DNA: TGTGCCAGCAGTTTTCTACCCGGGACTAGCGGCCTAACGCTGGAGGAGCAGTACTTC. This translates into CASSFLPGTSGLTLEEQYF.

This clone was counted once. Other DNA sequences of this sample code for an identical CDR3. This chain joins TRBV6-5 and TRBJ2-7, with D perhaps TRBD1 (5 bases). The CDR3 spans 14 residues. V gave up 0 bases and J gave up 0 bases, with 6 bases separating them. CDR1 is MNHEY, CDR2 SVGAGI, per germline. The CDR3 nucleotides read TGTGCCAGCAGTTACTCGCAGGGCTCCTACGAGCAGTACTTC. It is translated as CASSYSQGSYEQYF.

V and J are TRBV30 and TRBJ2-3; D is unresolved. V lost 0 bases and J lost 4, with 5 bases in between. Germline V gives CDR1 GTSNPN, CDR2 SVGIG (reference sequence). The CDR3 covers 12 residues. The CDR3, as DNA: TGTGCCTGGAGTGTACAGCCAGATACGCAGTATTTT. It yields the protein CAWSVQPDTQYF.

The chain carries TRBV5-1 and TRBJ1-2; 7 bases match TRBD1. The germline gives CDR1 SGHRS, CDR2 YFSETQ. V was clipped by 0 bases and J by 3 bases; unmatched bases: 2. The CDR3 loop spans 14 amino acids. The CDR3 spells CASSLDRGDYGYTF. CDR3 nucleotides: TGCGCCAGCAGCTTGGACAGGGGAGACTATGGCTACACCTTC.